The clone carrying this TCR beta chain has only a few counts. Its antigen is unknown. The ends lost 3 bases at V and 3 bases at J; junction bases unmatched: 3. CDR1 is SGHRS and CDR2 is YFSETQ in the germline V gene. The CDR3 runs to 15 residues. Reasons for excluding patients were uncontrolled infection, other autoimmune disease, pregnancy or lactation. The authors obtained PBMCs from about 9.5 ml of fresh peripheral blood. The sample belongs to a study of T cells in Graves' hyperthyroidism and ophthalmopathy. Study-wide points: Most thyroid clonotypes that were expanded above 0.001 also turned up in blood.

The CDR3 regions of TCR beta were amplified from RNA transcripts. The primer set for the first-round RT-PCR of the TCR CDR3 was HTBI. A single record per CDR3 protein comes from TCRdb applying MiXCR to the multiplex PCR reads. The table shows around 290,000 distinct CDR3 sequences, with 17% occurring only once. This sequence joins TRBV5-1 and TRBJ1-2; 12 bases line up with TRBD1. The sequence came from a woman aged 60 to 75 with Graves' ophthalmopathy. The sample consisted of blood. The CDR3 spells CASSSGQGAYYGYTF. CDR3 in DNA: TGCGCCAGCAGCTCGGGACAGGGGGCATACTATGGCTACACCTTC.